The rows below give T cell receptor beta chains drawn from one sample of a study of T cells after posttransplantation cyclophosphamide. Using immunoSEQ multiplex PCR, the repertoire was profiled, and TCRdb retains in-frame clones only, with some absent. The profile covers tens of thousands of clones, none occurring a single time. Sequencing used PBMCs. The receptors shown here come from a woman in her sixties or seventies in good health, CMV-negative, and a related stem cell transplant donor. Each CDR3 is given with its conserved first and last residue. Clone size is shown for a subset of rows, as once, few, many or a class of expanded clone.

cdr3_aa	v_call	j_call	clone_size
CASLNRVSEAFF	TRBV10-2	TRBJ1-1	many
CASRAGNTGELFF	TRBV7-3	TRBJ2-2	many
CSAQVPNGYTF	TRBV20-1	TRBJ1-2	.
CASIDSFSYEQYF	TRBV30	TRBJ2-7	few
CASSLAGTGEYF	TRBV5-5	TRBJ2-7	many
CASSQDHASGRELFF	TRBV4-2	TRBJ2-2	many
CASSRTGNTGELFF	TRBV19	TRBJ2-2	many
CASSLFRLRPYEQYF	TRBV28	TRBJ2-7	.
CASREGLAGFDEQFF	TRBV5-1	TRBJ2-1	many
CAWRMGGPYNSPLHF	TRBV30	TRBJ1-6	.
CASSAPTGVIEKLFF	TRBV2	TRBJ1-4	many
CASTENRGQLNTEAFF	TRBV6-2/TRBV6-3	TRBJ1-1	many
CASSLGGVSGGSTDTQYF	TRBV13	TRBJ2-3	many
CASSVEGGAGQPQHF	TRBV9	TRBJ1-5	.
CASSGRQGTDTQYF	TRBV5-4	TRBJ2-3	many
CASSLSGQGGYTF	TRBV7-2	TRBJ1-2	many
CASSPGQNQPQHF	TRBV18	TRBJ1-5	many
CASSSGTGGMETQYF	TRBV12-3/TRBV12-4	TRBJ2-5	many
CASSYVTGGEQYF	TRBV6-6	TRBJ2-7	many
CASSFTGGASSIYYGYTF	TRBV5-6	TRBJ1-2	few
CASSLNPPGQGSEQYF	TRBV5-4	TRBJ2-7	many
CASSLGGLSTDTQYF	TRBV7-3	TRBJ2-3	many
CASSLWGGGTQETQYF	TRBV5-1	TRBJ2-5	.
CASSLLGGAPDGYTF	TRBV4-3	TRBJ1-2	many
CASSLMGLPDGEQFF	TRBV11-2	TRBJ2-1	many
CASSLARGWTEAFF	TRBV5-6	TRBJ1-1	many
CASSLAGATNEQFF	TRBV12-3/TRBV12-4	TRBJ2-1	many
CASSPTGGTEAFF	TRBV28	TRBJ1-1	many
CASSFTGAHPQHF	TRBV19	TRBJ1-5	many
CASSPDSINEKLFF	TRBV18	TRBJ1-4	.
CASTVGQGNTGELFF	TRBV7-9	TRBJ2-2	many
CASRRDSSTGELFF	TRBV19	TRBJ2-2	many
CASSRAGTDTQYF	TRBV6-5	TRBJ2-3	many
CASSFWRDTEAFF	TRBV12-3/TRBV12-4	TRBJ1-1	many
CASSSNPTIIQPQHF	TRBV12-3/TRBV12-4	TRBJ1-5	few
CASAPGVAYEQYF	TRBV6-2/TRBV6-3	TRBJ2-7	many
CASLPSGGAHYNEQFF	TRBV7-2	TRBJ2-1	few
CASSGIFTGELFF	TRBV5-6	TRBJ2-2	many
CASSRAGLTYEQYF	TRBV14	TRBJ2-7	many
CASSFPTTGVGDEKLFF	TRBV28	TRBJ1-4	.
CASNRGGMNTEAFF	TRBV9	TRBJ1-1	many
CASSVGGGNQPQHF	TRBV9	TRBJ1-5	few
CASSLWASGPFNEQFF	TRBV27	TRBJ2-1	many
CASSLLSSQINTEAFF	TRBV11-2	TRBJ1-1	many
CASSGQDRGLYGYTF	TRBV4-3	TRBJ1-2	.
CASSYRTGGAREKLFF	TRBV5-1	TRBJ1-4	many
CASSSNSGEQYF	TRBV7-9	TRBJ2-7	medium-sized
CASSATGSRTEAFF	TRBV19	TRBJ1-1	medium-sized
CASSISGVGYGYTF	TRBV28	TRBJ1-2	many
CASAPGQGNREQFF	TRBV5-6	TRBJ2-1	many
CASSISGSGTGELFF	TRBV14	TRBJ2-2	many